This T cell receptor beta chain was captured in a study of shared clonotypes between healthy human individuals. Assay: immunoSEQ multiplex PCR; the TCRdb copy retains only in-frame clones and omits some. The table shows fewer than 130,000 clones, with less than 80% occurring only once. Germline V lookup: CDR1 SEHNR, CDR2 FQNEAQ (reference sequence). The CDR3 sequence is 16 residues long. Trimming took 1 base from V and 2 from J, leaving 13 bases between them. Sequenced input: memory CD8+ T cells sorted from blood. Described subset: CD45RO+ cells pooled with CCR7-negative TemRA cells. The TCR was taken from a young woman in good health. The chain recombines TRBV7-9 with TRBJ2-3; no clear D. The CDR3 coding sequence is TGTGCCAGCAGCTTAGTTTTAGGGCGTTTCACAGATACGCAGTATTTT. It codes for CASSLVLGRFTDTQYF.